These 12 T cell receptor beta chains share one sample of origin, sequenced in a study of regulatory T cells in long-lasting Graves disease. The authors built TCR beta libraries using iRepertoire HTBI primers and Arm-PCR of CDR3 regions. MiXCR, run by TCRdb on the multiplex PCR reads, gives a single entry per CDR3 protein. This table holds some 410,000 distinct CDR3 sequences, 15% to 20% found once. Noted time point: newly diagnosed GD, antithyroid drugs for less than 3 months. PBMC-extracted RNA yielded the TCR library. These sequences were also reported in another study, on T cells in Graves' hyperthyroidism and ophthalmopathy.

Here the sequenced sample was peripheral blood mononuclear cells (PBMCs), taken at new diagnosis, from a patient treated with antithyroid drugs. The source is a woman in her thirties with Graves disease.

This clonotype was counted many times. J is TRBJ2-7 and V is TRBV28; D gene unclear. This CDR3 is built from 13 residues. V lost 5 bases to trimming and J lost 0 bases, with 8 bases between them. The germline gives CDR1 MDHEN, CDR2 SYDVKM. The CDR3 nucleotides are TGTGCCAGCAGTCCCCAGTCCTCCTACGAGCAGTACTTC. This gives the protein CASSPQSSYEQYF.

This clonotype was seen repeatedly, ten times or more. This chain connects TRBV2 to TRBJ2-7; D gene uncertain. Trimming took 9 bases from V and 7 from J, leaving 22 bases between them. The CDR3 runs to 14 residues. Germline-derived CDR1 and CDR2 are SNHLY and FYNNEI. The CDR3 DNA is TGTGCCAGGCCCAAAGAGGTGGCATGGGGAGAGCAGTACTTC. Amino acids: CARPKEVAWGEQYF.

This clonotype was seen ten or more times. The chain is built from TRBV6-2 or TRBV6-3 and TRBJ1-2; D uncertain. CDR3 length: 14 residues. V lost 5 bases, J lost 8 bases, and 18 bases lay in between. CDR1 is MNHEY, CDR2 SVGEGT, per germline. The CDR3 here is CASSETRAKVGYTF. The DNA of the CDR3 is TGTGCCAGCAGTGAGACCCGGGCCAAGGTGGGCTACACCTTC.

This clonotype showed up many times. The chain couples TRBV7-9 to TRBJ1-1, with D possibly matching TRBD1 (6 bases). Per germline, CDR1 SEHNR and CDR2 FQNEAQ (reference sequence). Deletions cut 5 bases from V and 0 bases from J, with 13 bases between. The CDR3 spans 15 residues. The CDR3 DNA reads as TGTGCCAGCAGCAGGCCGGGACACGTGAACACTGAAGCTTTCTTT. This codes for CASSRPGHVNTEAFF.

This clonotype occurred many times. The rearrangement links TRBV11-2 to TRBJ2-7; a weak D match, TRBD1 (6 bases). CDR1 is SGHAT and CDR2 is FQNNGV in the germline V gene. The CDR3 sequence is 16 residues long. V dropped 4 bases and J dropped 1 base, with 17 bases sitting between them. DNA for the CDR3: TGTGCCAGCAGCTCCCCCGCCGGGACATTATCCTACGAGCAGTACTTC. Protein product: CASSSPAGTLSYEQYF.

In its sample, this clonotype was seen many times. The chain couples TRBV12-3 or TRBV12-4 to TRBJ2-1; D remains ambiguous. Trimming removed 3 bases at V and 5 bases at J, with 8 bases between. This CDR3 is 13 amino acids long. DNA of the CDR3: TGTGCCAGCAGTTTTGTGGCAGACAATGAGCAGTTCTTC. It is translated as CASSFVADNEQFF.

The chain couples TRBV27 to TRBJ2-7; 13 nucleotides align to TRBD2. The V segment lost 5 bases and the J segment 4 bases; nucleotides outside the gene matches: 11. This CDR3 has 17 amino acids. Germline V gives CDR1 MNHEY, CDR2 SMNVEV (reference sequence). This CDR3 reads CASSPPARTSGSYEQYF. CDR3 DNA sequence: TGTGCCAGCAGTCCACCGGCCCGGACTAGCGGGAGTTACGAGCAGTACTTC.

The rearrangement joins TRBV5-1 to TRBJ1-5, with a weak D call TRBD1 (5 bases). V was trimmed by 4 bases and J by 6 bases, leaving 14 bases between them. The V gene's germline CDR1 is SGHRS and CDR2 YFSETQ. The CDR3 is 14 residues long. The CDR3 DNA reads TGCGCCAGCAGCCCCGGGACCAATTCTCAGCCCCAGCATTTT. Protein: CASSPGTNSQPQHF.

Details on this clonotype: A far larger clone is one base from this, pointing to a likely read error. The chain is built from TRBV12-3 or TRBV12-4 and TRBJ2-3, with D perhaps TRBD1 or TRBD2 (7 bases each). The CDR3 covers 13 residues. The V end was cut by 6 bases, the J end by 7 bases, with 14 bases between. CDR3 bases: TGTGCCAGCAGGAGACAGGGAGGGTATACGCAGTATTTT. It is translated as CASRRQGGYTQYF.

The chain employs TRBV19 and TRBJ2-1, with 8 bases lining up with TRBD2. This CDR3 spans 15 amino acids. The ends lost 3 bases at V and 6 bases at J; junction bases unmatched: 7. Germline V gene lookup returns CDR1 LNHDA and CDR2 SQIVND (reference sequence). The CDR3 region is CASSIRTSSPNEQFF. DNA for the CDR3: TGTGCCAGTAGTATCCGGACTAGCTCCCCCAATGAGCAGTTCTTC.

This rearrangement joins TRBV12-3 or TRBV12-4 to TRBJ1-4; no firm D call. CDR3 length: 18 amino acids. V was cut by 2 bases and J by 8 bases, with 24 bases left in between. The CDR3 sequence is CASSLLQASLTMKEKLFF. The CDR3 nucleotides are TGTGCCAGCAGTTTATTGCAGGCGTCCCTTACCATGAAGGAAAAACTGTTTTTT.

This clonotype was observed a few times. DNA of the CDR3: TGTGCCAGCAGTTCCGCAGGGGTTGGGGCCAACGTCCTGACTTTC. This gives the protein CASSSAGVGANVLTF. This rearrangement joins TRBV28 to TRBJ2-6; D might be TRBD1 (6 bases). The V and J ends lost 4 bases and 3 bases respectively, with 10 bases between them. The CDR3 has 15 residues. Germline V CDR1 and CDR2: MDHEN, SYDVKM.